This TCR beta chain derives from a study of Graves' ophthalmopathy and Graves' hyperthyroidism (dated by TCRdb to 2016 to 2018). Concerning the study at large: Peripheral blood was collected at initial diagnosis, before any treatment. In total, 135 blood samples were TCR-sequenced: around 42 ophthalmopathy, some 72 hyperthyroidism and some 17 hyperthyroidism-to-ophthalmopathy patients. For training and testing, the 110 or so patients in the discovery cohort were randomly divided in a 7:3 ratio. An independent validation cohort comprised some 19 hyperthyroidism patients and 15 to 17 patients who later progressed from hyperthyroidism to ophthalmopathy. To tell Graves' ophthalmopathy apart from Graves' hyperthyroidism, and to predict which patients would progress to ophthalmopathy, the study relied on TCR beta repertoire signatures. To explore V-J signatures distinguishing ophthalmopathy from hyperthyroidism, a discovery set of roughly 98 patients (roughly 44 ophthalmopathy, 55 to 60 stable hyperthyroidism) was enrolled. In roughly six hyperthyroidism patients, the T-cell repertoire of thyroid tissue was compared with the T-cell repertoire of blood. After sampling, hyperthyroidism patients received methimazole starting at 30 mg daily, and ophthalmopathy patients received high-dose intravenous methylprednisolone.

From its cysteine to its phenylalanine, the CDR3 spans 15 amino acids. Only the CDR3 DNA is retained, 45 bases long and in frame from the first base. Ends trimmed: V by 6 bases, J by 0 bases; bases unmatched to a gene: 5. The germline V gene provides CDR1 MNHNS and CDR2 SASEGT. This clonotype was seen repeatedly, ten times or more. Its antigen remains unidentified. No qualities accompany the bases; no much larger clone lies one base away. Hyperthyroidism was considered stable if no progression to ophthalmopathy occurred within 18 months of follow-up. Hyperthyroidism patients were newly diagnosed, were aged 18 to 65 years, and had a disease duration under 2 months. Anyone with other autoimmune diseases, uncontrolled infections, pregnancy or lactation was excluded from the study. Diagnosis relied on clinical symptoms, serum thyroxine, TRAb, thyroid ultrasound and orbital computed tomography. Ficoll-Paque density gradient centrifugation was used to isolate PBMCs from around 9.1 ml of fresh peripheral blood. Trizol reagent was used to extract the total RNA, and its quality was then checked on an Agilent 2100 Bioanalyzer.

TCR beta CDR3 regions were amplified from RNA transcripts for repertoire sequencing. A first-round RT-PCR used HTBI primers with the Qiagen OneStep RT-PCR kit, followed by a second-round multiplex PCR, size selection and purification. Sequencing of the libraries was carried out on an Illumina HiSeq2000 in paired-end mode with 100 bp reads. In the original analysis: SOAPnuke was used to process the reads, removing any read that contained adapters or uncalled bases, had a mean Phred below 15, or lacked an exact match to the constant primer or identifier. COPE v1.2.5 was used to merge high-quality paired reads. Each unique nucleotide sequence was defined as a clonotype, and clonotypes were aligned to IMGT TRB V, D and J references with MiTCR v1.1. The analysis was limited to V-J combinations with a frequency above 0.0001, which together covered roughly 99% of the repertoires. A TCR clonal expansion and chaos score per V-J combination was defined as the ratio of F50 clonal expansion to chaos observed in the TCRdist matrix. Welch's t-statistics and random forest were used to reduce features to over ten V-J combinations, which were fed into a naive Bayes classifier. The Morisita-Horn index was used to measure how similar the thyroid and blood repertoires were. The public reads were reprocessed in TCRdb via fastp at Q25 and MiXCR, keeping in-frame beta chains. Each CDR3 protein gets just one entry, which takes the most common genes and DNA from the rows behind it. The V and J calls and clone size come from TCRdb's table, not from the authors' own analysis. The sample profile shows 300,000 to 500,000 distinct CDR3 sequences; less than 20% of them were found once. The ten largest make up 5.5% to 7% of the sample.

Beyond this particular receptor, the publication reports: Most expanded thyroid clonotypes with a frequency above 0.001 also appeared in blood, which suggests that blood repertoires may reflect the immune response in the thyroid. The 13-signature model separated ophthalmopathy from stable hyperthyroidism with 85% to 90% sensitivity and roughly 84% specificity in cross-validation, and 80%/75% in the test set. In validation, the model predicted ophthalmopathy progression with about 64% sensitivity and roughly 72% specificity; some 13 predicted patients were CT-confirmed with GO in a median of roughly 6.8 months. Sample size was not statistically predetermined, and group allocation was not concealed from the investigators.

This chain is built from TRBV6-1 and TRBJ1-5; 7 of the junction bases match TRBD1. The sample comprised peripheral blood. This clonotype was obtained from a woman aged 18-30 years with stable Graves' hyperthyroidism. Donor details come from another sample of the same person, matched by shared clones. The DNA sequence is given as TGTGCCAGCAGCCCTGGACAGGATAGCAATCAGCCCCAGCATTTT. Its coded protein is CASSPGQDSNQPQHF.